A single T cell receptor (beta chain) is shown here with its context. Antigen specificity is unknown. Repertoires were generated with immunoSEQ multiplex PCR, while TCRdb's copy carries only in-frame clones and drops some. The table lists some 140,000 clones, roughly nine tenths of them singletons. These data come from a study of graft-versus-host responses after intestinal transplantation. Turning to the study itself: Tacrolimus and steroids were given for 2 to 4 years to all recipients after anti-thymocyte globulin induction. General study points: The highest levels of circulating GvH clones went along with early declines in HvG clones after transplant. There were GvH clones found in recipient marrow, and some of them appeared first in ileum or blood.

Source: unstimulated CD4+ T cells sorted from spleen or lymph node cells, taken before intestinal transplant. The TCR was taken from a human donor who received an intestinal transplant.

The CDR3 spells CATSNFRGQKANYGYTF. DNA for the CDR3: TGTGCCACCAGCAATTTTCGAGGACAGAAAGCTAACTATGGCTACACCTTC. This sequence joins TRBV15 and TRBJ1-2; tentatively, D is TRBD1 (6 bases). Trimming stripped 4 bases from V and 0 bases from J, with 18 bases between. The germline gives CDR1 LNHNV, CDR2 YYDKDF (reference sequence). This CDR3 region has 17 residues.